This TCR beta chain appears in the sequencing data of a study of T cell responses to AZD1222 COVID-19 vaccine. In the study overall: Second doses were pooled across both intervals (about 4 or about 12 weeks). Study-level findings and limits: Just six people given AZD1222 tested seropositive at baseline. Nearly half of spike-specific TCRs reportedly target unmutated variant regions. After the peak T cell response, and only then, were repertoires sampled.

With respect to this clone: What it recognizes is unknown.

The CDR3 is 16 amino acids. V shed 4 bases, J shed 6 bases, and the junction held 7 bases outside the gene matches. Germline CDR1 SGHTA, CDR2 FQGNSA. Only in-frame clones appear in the TCRdb table, and some are missing; sequencing was by immunoSEQ multiplex PCR. This table holds 78,000 or so clones, about 91% found once. The sequences come from peripheral blood, collected on day 0 of AZD1222 vaccination. The chain is built from TRBV7-2 and TRBJ2-1, with 12 positions matching TRBD2. This receptor was obtained from an adult in good health. The CDR3, as DNA: TGTGCCAGCAGCTCGAGACCTAGCGGGGGGGCCAATGAGCAGTTCTTC. The encoded protein is CASSSRPSGGANEQFF.